These 10 T cell receptor beta chains share one sample of origin, sequenced in a study of OX40 agonist ivuxolimab in advanced cancers. Sequenced by immunoSEQ multiplex PCR; TCRdb stores in-frame clones only, minus some. There are tens of thousands of clones in the sample; around nine tenths occur only once, and over 50% lies in the top ten. Specimen: CD4+ or CD8+ T cells sorted from blood, collected in a trial of the OX40 agonist ivuxolimab. The receptors were gathered from an adult with an advanced solid tumor such as melanoma, head and neck, liver or kidney cancer.

The CDR3 coding sequence is TGTGCCACCAGCAGAAGGACAGGAGAATCCTACGAGCAGTACTTC. Translated, it gives CATSRRTGESYEQYF. The chain joins TRBV15 to TRBJ2-7, with 7 nucleotides matching TRBD1. J lost 1 base, V lost 2 bases, and 5 bases had no gene match. CDR1 and CDR2 (germline): LNHNV, YYDKDF (reference sequence). The CDR3 is 15 residues long.

The sample holds a few counts of this clone. In nucleotides, the CDR3 is TGTGCCAGCAGTTACGGAGGGGCCCATGGCTACACCTTC. This gives the protein CASSYGGAHGYTF. The chain joins TRBV6-5 to TRBJ1-2, with D maybe TRBD1 (5 bases). Germline CDR1 reads MNHEY; CDR2 reads SVGAGI. CDR3 length: 13 amino acids. V lost 2 bases and J 6 bases, leaving 10 bases between the germline ends.

The chain carries TRBV10-2 and TRBJ1-2, with TRBD1 identical over 7 bases. J gave up 5 bases and V 8 bases, and 8 bases lay outside the gene matches. There are 13 residues in the CDR3. Per germline, CDR1 WSHSY and CDR2 SAAADI. The CDR3 sequence is CASLGTDDYGYTF. In DNA form, the CDR3 reads TGCGCCAGCCTAGGGACAGATGATTATGGCTACACCTTC.

Of note for this clone: Other nucleotide sequences in the sample specify the same CDR3. This chain connects TRBV2 to TRBJ2-5; D not resolved. CDR1 SNHLY and CDR2 FYNNEI come from the germline V gene. V lost 4 bases and J lost 5, with 17 bases in between. This CDR3 contains 15 residues. CDR3 sequence: CASSGAPDASETQYF. CDR3 bases: TGTGCCAGCAGTGGGGCGCCTGACGCGTCGGAGACCCAGTACTTC. Drawing the rest from reference TRBV2 and TRBJ2-5, the complete variable domain is EPEVTQTPSHQVTQMGQEVILRCVPISNHLYFYWYRQILGQKVEFLVSFYNNEISEKSEIFDDQFSVERPDGSNFTLKIRSTKLEDSAMYFCASSGAPDASETQYFGPGTRLLVL.

The V and J genes are TRBV27 and TRBJ1-4, with D tentatively TRBD1 (6 bases). The CDR3 has 16 amino acids. Germline V gene lookup returns CDR1 MNHEY and CDR2 SMNVEV (reference sequence). V was trimmed by 5 bases and J by 8 bases, leaving 21 bases between them. The CDR3 bases are TGTGCCAGCAGTGCCGGGACAAATCCCAAGGGAGAAAAACTGTTTTTT. Protein: CASSAGTNPKGEKLFF. The variable domain in full, completed from reference TRBV27 and TRBJ1-4, reads EAQVTQNPRYLITVTGKKLTVTCSQNMNHEYMSWYRQDPGLGLRQIYYSMNVEVTDKGDVPEGYKVSRKEKRNFPLILESPSPNQTSLYFCASSAGTNPKGEKLFFGSGTQLSVL.

This clone was seen a few times. CDR3: CASSPRDGEAFF. Written as DNA, the CDR3 is TGTGCCAGTAGTCCCCGGGACGGTGAAGCTTTCTTT. V is TRBV19 and J is TRBJ1-1; possible D gene TRBD1, 5 bases. Deletions cut 5 bases from V and 7 bases from J, with 11 bases between. Germline values: CDR1 LNHDA, CDR2 SQIVND (reference sequence). The CDR3 covers 12 residues.

The gene calls are TRBV7-9 and TRBJ1-2, with D possibly being TRBD1 (6 bases). This CDR3 has 18 amino acids. The ends were cut back, 3 bases at V and 0 bases at J, with 20 bases in the middle. Looked up from germline, CDR1 is SEHNR and CDR2 is FQNEAQ (reference sequence). CDR3 DNA: TGTGCCAGCAGCTTGACCCTCGGTGAGGACAGAGCTAACTATGGCTACACCTTC. It yields the protein CASSLTLGEDRANYGYTF.

This chain links TRBV2 with TRBJ2-6; D is unclear. Germline V gene sequence: CDR1 SNHLY, CDR2 FYNNEI. The CDR3 runs to 16 residues. The V end lost 2 bases, the J end lost 3 bases, and 11 bases lay between the germline ends. CDR3 DNA sequence: TGTGCCAGCAGTGAATCGGTTAACTTTGGGGCCAACGTCCTGACTTTC. Protein: CASSESVNFGANVLTF.

This clone was recorded once. The V and J genes are TRBV29-1 and TRBJ1-1; D possibly corresponds to TRBD1 (5 bases). With 2 bases removed from V and 5 bases from J, the gap between germline ends came to 12 bases. The CDR3 contains 13 residues. From germline, CDR1 is SQVTM and CDR2 ANQGSEA. CDR3 DNA sequence: TGCAGCGTTGAAAGGGACCCCCTAACTGAAGCTTTCTTT. As protein: CSVERDPLTEAFF.

The chain uses TRBV14 and TRBJ2-1; TRBD1 aligns across 9 bases. Trimming cost V 4 bases and J 5 bases; bases outside gene matches: 9. The CDR3 consists of 16 residues. Germline V CDR1 and CDR2: SGHDN, FVKESK. CDR3 nucleotides: TGTGCCAGCAGCCCGTTAACAGGGGGCGCGGACAATGAGCAGTTCTTC. Its translation: CASSPLTGGADNEQFF.